This entry lists 18 T cell receptor beta chains sequenced from one sample in a study of response to subunit inactivated influenza vaccine. From the RT-PCR reads, TCRdb called clonotypes with MiXCR, one entry per CDR3 protein. The profile shows 500,000 to 650,000 distinct CDR3 sequences, less than 8% of them singletons. Sample: PBMCs from blood, taken approximately 25 months after vaccination. Every receptor here comes from a man aged 50 to 75 who received an inactivated influenza vaccine.

This clonotype showed up many times. The rearrangement joins TRBV7-2 to TRBJ2-2, with 9 bases aligning to TRBD1. Germline loops: CDR1 SGHTA, CDR2 FQGNSA. The CDR3 has 15 amino acids. J lost 5 bases, V lost 5 bases, and 6 bases had no gene match. The CDR3 sequence: CASSRDRVRTGELFF. The CDR3 bases are TGTGCCAGCAGCCGGGACAGGGTGAGGACCGGGGAGCTGTTTTTT.

This clonotype has only a few counts. The CDR3, as DNA: TGTGCCAGCAGCCCGGTTAGCTACGGCACCGGGGAGCTGTTTTTT. The encoded protein is CASSPVSYGTGELFF. The chain employs TRBV7-2 and TRBJ2-2; D is uncertain. The V gene's germline CDR1 is SGHTA and CDR2 FQGNSA. V dropped 5 bases and J dropped 4 bases, with 14 bases sitting between them. The CDR3 length is 15 residues.

There are a few counts of this clonotype. The V and J genes are TRBV27 and TRBJ2-1, with D possibly TRBD1 on 5 matching bases. Germline CDR1 MNHEY, CDR2 SMNVEV (reference sequence). The CDR3 extends over 12 amino acids. V was trimmed by 5 bases and J by 10 bases, leaving 12 bases between them. CDR3 coding DNA: TGTGCCAGCAGTCCGCAGGGCCCCGAGCAGTTCTTC. Translating it yields CASSPQGPEQFF.

This clonotype has just a few counts. The V gene is TRBV4-1, the J gene TRBJ2-7; D is undetermined. The length of the CDR3 is 15 residues. Trimming took off 5 bases at V and 2 bases at J, with 16 bases between the two ends. The germline V gene encodes CDR1 MGHRA and CDR2 YSYEKL. The CDR3 DNA reads TGCGCCAGCAGCGGCCCTCTAGGAGTCGCCTACGAGCAGTACTTC. Its protein product is CASSGPLGVAYEQYF.

This clonotype was counted between two and nine times. In nucleotides, the CDR3 is TGTGCCAGCAGCTTCCTTGGGCCTAGATACGAGCAGTACTTC. Protein sequence: CASSFLGPRYEQYF. The chain carries TRBV7-8 and TRBJ2-7; D gene ambiguous. Germline V gene data show CDR1 as SGHVS and CDR2 as FQNEAQ. The ends were cut back, 3 bases at V and 4 bases at J, with 13 bases in the middle. This CDR3 is built from 14 residues.

Here the CDR3 reads CASRLAAGTQYF. The CDR3 bases are TGTGCCAGCAGGCTAGCGGCGGGGACCCAGTACTTC. V gene TRBV6-5 combines with J gene TRBJ2-5, with 7 bases matching TRBD2. V shed 6 bases and J 7 bases; nucleotides not matched to a gene: 5. The CDR3 sequence is 12 residues long. From germline, CDR1 is MNHEY and CDR2 SVGAGI.

V is TRBV10-3 and J is TRBJ2-7; TRBD2 might be the D (6 bases). Per the germline V gene, CDR1 is ENHRY and CDR2 is SYGVKD. The germline V and J ends were trimmed by 0 bases and 3 bases, with 12 bases remaining between them. This CDR3 has 15 amino acids. Here the CDR3 reads CAISESSLGGYEQYF. As DNA, the CDR3 is TGTGCCATCAGTGAGTCCAGCTTGGGGGGCTACGAGCAGTACTTC.

This sequence joins TRBV2 and TRBJ1-4, with 7 bases identical to TRBD1. This CDR3 is built from 16 residues. Germline CDR1 SNHLY, CDR2 FYNNEI. The junction had 7 bases not matched to a gene; V was cut back by 4 bases and J by 2 bases. The CDR3 DNA follows: TGTGCCAGCAGTGCAAGGGGGCGCGAGACTAATGAAAAACTGTTTTTT. Its protein is CASSARGRETNEKLFF.

This clonotype has a count of ten or more. The chain is built from TRBV11-2 and TRBJ2-4; D is undetermined. The V gene's germline CDR1 is SGHAT and CDR2 FQNNGV. The ends were cut back, 3 bases at V and 3 bases at J, with 24 bases in the middle. The length of the CDR3 is 19 residues. The CDR3 spells CASSFRLQGQTSGKNIQYF. CDR3 DNA: TGTGCCAGCAGCTTCCGCCTTCAAGGTCAGACCTCTGGCAAAAACATTCAGTACTTC.

This clonotype was found many times. The chain couples TRBV5-1 to TRBJ2-1; 8 bases are a match to TRBD1. The CDR3 extends over 14 amino acids. The V and J ends lost 8 bases and 4 bases, in that order; junction bases with no gene match: 8. The germline V gene encodes CDR1 SGHRS and CDR2 YFSETQ. CDR3 nucleotides: TGCGCCAGTTCTCCGGGACAGGAATACAATGAGCAGTTCTTC. Amino acid sequence: CASSPGQEYNEQFF.

As regards this clonotype: Possible read error: a much larger clone is one base away. V and J are TRBV28 and TRBJ2-7; D gene ambiguous. The CDR3 runs to 13 residues. The germline V gene encodes CDR1 MDHEN and CDR2 SYDVKM. V was cut by 1 base and J by 2 bases, with 6 bases left in between. CDR3 in amino acids: CASSLSPTYEQYF. The DNA of the CDR3 is TGTGCCAGCAGTTTATCCCCTACCTACGAGCAGTACTTC.

This clonotype occurred a few times. The V and J genes are TRBV9 and TRBJ1-3; D perhaps matches TRBD1 (5 bases). The CDR3 is 16 residues long. Trimming removed 3 bases from V and 1 base from J, with 14 bases in between. CDR1 and CDR2 (germline): SGDLS, YYNGEE. The CDR3 bases are TGTGCCAGCAGCGGGTTATCGACAGCTTCTGGAAACACCATATATTTT. Its translation is CASSGLSTASGNTIYF.

In its sample, this clonotype was seen a few times. The chain carries TRBV20-1 and TRBJ2-7; 8 nucleotides line up with TRBD2. V lost 4 bases, J lost 3 bases, and 11 bases stayed unmatched. The CDR3 loop spans 15 amino acids. Germline CDR1 and CDR2: DFQATT and SNEGSKA (reference sequence). The DNA for the CDR3 is TGCAGTGCTAATGGCCGAACTAGCGGTAACTACGAGCAGTACTTC. Translating it yields CSANGRTSGNYEQYF.

The table lists this clonotype with many counts. This sequence joins TRBV20-1 and TRBJ2-5; D is perhaps TRBD2 (6 bases). Germline CDR1 DFQATT, CDR2 SNEGSKA (reference sequence). The CDR3 consists of 13 residues. V was pared by 3 bases and J by 5 bases, with 13 bases between. The CDR3 DNA reads TGCAGTGCTAGTGGGGGGACCGTGGAGACCCAGTACTTC. This gives the protein CSASGGTVETQYF.

The sample holds a few counts of this clonotype. The chain carries TRBV5-5 and TRBJ2-3; 7 nucleotides line up with TRBD2. Germline loops: CDR1 SGHKS, CDR2 YYEKEE (reference sequence). J gave up 3 bases and V 3 bases, and 7 bases lay outside the gene matches. CDR3 length: 15 amino acids. CDR3 sequence reads: CASSSGGWGTDTQYF. The CDR3 bases are TGTGCCAGCAGCTCGGGGGGTTGGGGAACAGATACGCAGTATTTT. Full variable domain (missing parts from reference TRBV5-5 and TRBJ2-3): DAGVTQSPTHLIKTRGQQVTLRCSPISGHKSVSWYQQVLGQGPQFIFQYYEKEERGRGNFPDRFSARQFPNYSSELNVNALLLGDSALYLCASSSGGWGTDTQYFGPGTRLTVL.

This clonotype was detected ten times or more. V usage is TRBV20-1 and J usage is TRBJ2-1, with a tentative D call TRBD2 (6 bases). Germline CDR1 and CDR2: DFQATT and SNEGSKA (reference sequence). V lost 6 bases and J lost 4, with 16 bases in between. The CDR3 totals 14 residues. This chain's CDR3 is CSAPWSSGYNEQFF. CDR3 nucleotides: TGCAGTGCCCCCTGGAGTAGCGGTTACAATGAGCAGTTCTTC.

This clonotype has a handful of counts. V gene TRBV11-2 combines with J gene TRBJ1-4; D uncertain. The CDR3 length is 12 residues. Germline CDR1 is SGHAT and CDR2 is FQNNGV. The V end lost 1 base, the J end lost 11 bases, and 8 bases lay between the germline ends. The DNA for the CDR3 is TGTGCCAGCAGCTTAGCCGAGGGTAAACTGTTTTTT. Translating it yields CASSLAEGKLFF.

This clonotype has only a few counts. The chain links TRBV5-1 to TRBJ2-3, with D unclear. The CDR3 extends over 13 amino acids. Trimming took off 0 bases at V and 5 bases at J, with 7 bases between the two ends. Germline CDR1 SGHRS, CDR2 YFSETQ. CDR3 in amino acids: CASSLAVVDTQYF. CDR3 sequence (DNA): TGCGCCAGCAGCTTGGCAGTTGTAGATACGCAGTATTTT.